This T cell receptor (beta chain) appears in the sequencing data of a study of T-cell reconstitution after alpha-beta-depleted transplantation in children. Study-level findings and limits: Recipient T cells and thymic progenitors that survived gave rise to the high TCRbeta diversity observed at day 60 in some patients. At around two months after transplant, the alpha-beta T cells were reportedly derived from several hundred expanded clones that came from non-depleted graft cells. Counts and diversity of T cells one year after transplant came mostly from newly produced T cells.

CDR1 is DFQATT, CDR2 SNEGSKA, per germline (reference sequence). V dropped 1 base and J dropped 4 bases, with 16 bases sitting between them. The CDR3 has 15 residues. This clonotype was detected many times. Its antigen remains unknown. Unique molecular identifiers tagged the TCRbeta library. TCRdb passed the PCR reads through MiXCR, listing each CDR3 protein once. Of about 300,000 distinct CDR3 sequences listed, about 9.4% are singletons. V is TRBV20-1 and J is TRBJ1-1; D is possibly TRBD1 (5 bases). This receptor was taken from a boy under two years old with acute myeloid leukemia, due to receive a stem cell transplant. This material consisted of PBMCs, taken before TCRalphabeta/CD19-depleted stem cell transplant. The CDR3 region has the DNA TGCAGTGCTAGAGGGCGAAGGGGAATAGGCACTGAAGCTTTCTTT. This gives the protein CSARGRRGIGTEAFF.